Listed below are T cell receptor beta chains from one sample, sequenced in a study of PD-1 blockade in mismatch repair-deficient tumors. TCRdb's table, derived via immunoSEQ multiplex PCR, lists solely in-frame clones and lacks some. The data show approximately 100,000 clones, about 79% seen once. The sample was peripheral blood, taken roughly 36 weeks after starting pembrolizumab. Receptors originate from an adult with mismatch repair-deficient cancer. The CDR3 runs from the conserved cysteine through the conserved F or W. The D gene is left open where the match is weak. Only some rows state a clone size, as once, few, many or a class for expanded clones.

>few|NA|TRBV2|TRBJ1-3
CASSGQGVLSGNTIYF
TGTGCCAGCAGTGGTCAAGGGGTCCTCTCTGGAAACACCATATATTTT
>NA|TRBD2|TRBV7-3|TRBJ2-5
CASSFGRDQETQYF
TGTGCCAGCAGCTTCGGGAGGGACCAAGAGACCCAGTACTTC
>once|TRBD2|TRBV10-3|TRBJ2-1
CAIRPGVAGLYNEQFF
TGTGCCATCAGGCCCGGGGTAGCGGGATTATACAATGAGCAGTTCTTC
>NA|TRBD2|TRBV6-5|TRBJ2-7
CASSALAGINEQYF
TGTGCCAGCAGTGCGCTAGCGGGAATCAACGAGCAGTACTTC
>NA|TRBD2|TRBV29-1|TRBJ2-1
CSARVAGGVEQFF
TGCAGCGCGAGGGTAGCGGGAGGGGTTGAGCAGTTCTTC
>NA|NA|TRBV25-1|TRBJ2-1
CASSEYEGPGFF
TGTGCCAGCAGTGAATATGAAGGGCCGGGGTTCTTC
>NA|NA|TRBV29-1|TRBJ2-7
CSVGSGSSYEQYF
TGCAGCGTTGGGAGCGGAAGCTCCTACGAGCAGTACTTC
>NA|NA|TRBV27|TRBJ2-1
CASSLFGPNEQFF
TGTGCCAGCAGTTTATTTGGCCCCAATGAGCAGTTCTTC
>NA|NA|TRBV7-2|TRBJ1-2
CASSPIQNYGYTF
TGTGCCAGCAGCCCTATACAAAACTATGGCTACACCTTC
>NA|NA|TRBV6-1|TRBJ1-4
CASSEGAGRLGGEKLFF
TGTGCCAGCAGTGAAGGGGCAGGTCGGTTGGGAGGCGAAAAACTGTTTTTT
>NA|NA|TRBV5-8|TRBJ1-2
CASSLDYGYTF
TGTGCCAGCAGCTTAGACTATGGCTACACCTTC
>NA|TRBD1|TRBV23-1|TRBJ1-4
CASTQGGGNEKLFF
TGCGCCAGCACGCAGGGGGGCGGGAATGAAAAACTGTTTTTT
>NA|NA|TRBV6-4|TRBJ1-1
CASSKEPDTEAFF
TGTGCCAGCAGTAAAGAGCCGGACACTGAAGCTTTCTTT
>NA|NA|TRBV4-1|TRBJ2-2
CASSPFQGELFF
TGCGCCAGCAGCCCATTCCAGGGGGAGCTGTTTTTT
>once|TRBD2|TRBV7-3|TRBJ2-1
CASSLREGPYNEQFF
TGTGCCAGCAGCTTGCGGGAGGGGCCCTACAATGAGCAGTTCTTC
>once|NA|TRBV4-2|TRBJ2-2
CASSQDNSRTGELFF
TGTGCCAGCAGCCAAGATAACTCCAGGACCGGGGAGCTGTTTTTT
>NA|NA|TRBV29-1|TRBJ1-1
CSVEDRRRGAFF
TGCAGCGTTGAAGATAGGAGGCGCGGGGCTTTCTTT
>NA|NA|TRBV7-9|TRBJ2-2
CASSLGTGELFF
TGTGCCAGCAGCTTGGGCACCGGGGAGCTGTTTTTT
>NA|TRBD2|TRBV4-2|TRBJ2-7
CASSQPGLAGGGSSGQYF
TGTGCCAGCAGCCAGCCGGGACTAGCGGGGGGAGGATCTTCGGGGCAGTACTTC
>NA|NA|TRBV5-1|TRBJ2-1
CASSPPELGYNEQFF
TGCGCCAGCAGCCCTCCAGAGCTGGGGTACAATGAGCAGTTCTTC
>NA|TRBD1|TRBV28|TRBJ2-5
CASSLGTGGQETQYF
TGTGCCAGCAGTTTAGGGACAGGGGGCCAAGAGACCCAGTACTTC
>NA|TRBD2|TRBV14|TRBJ2-3
CASSQRAGGADTQYF
TGTGCCAGCAGCCAAAGAGCGGGAGGGGCAGATACGCAGTATTTT
>NA|TRBD1|TRBV11-1|TRBJ1-2
CASSSDRGRDGGYTF
TGTGCCAGCAGCTCCGACAGGGGGCGTGATGGTGGCTACACCTTC
>NA|TRBD2|TRBV14|TRBJ2-1
CASSQGRTSGSGYNEQFF
TGTGCCAGCAGCCAAGGTCGGACTAGCGGGAGTGGCTACAATGAGCAGTTCTTC